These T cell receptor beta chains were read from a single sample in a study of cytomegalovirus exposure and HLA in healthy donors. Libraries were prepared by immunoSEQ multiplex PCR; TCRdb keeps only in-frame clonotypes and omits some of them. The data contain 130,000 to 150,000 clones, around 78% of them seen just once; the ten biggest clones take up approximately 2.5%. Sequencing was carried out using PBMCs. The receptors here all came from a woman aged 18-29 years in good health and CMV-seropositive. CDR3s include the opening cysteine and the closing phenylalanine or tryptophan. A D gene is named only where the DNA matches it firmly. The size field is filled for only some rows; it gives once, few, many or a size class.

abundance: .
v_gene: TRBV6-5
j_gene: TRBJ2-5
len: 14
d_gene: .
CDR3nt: TGTGCCAGCAGTTCCTGGACAGAGCAAGAGACCCAGTACTTC
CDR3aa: CASSSWTEQETQYF

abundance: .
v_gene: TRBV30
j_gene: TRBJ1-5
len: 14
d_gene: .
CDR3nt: TGTGCCTGGAGTGTATCAGTTAGCAATCAGCCCCAGCATTTT
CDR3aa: CAWSVSVSNQPQHF

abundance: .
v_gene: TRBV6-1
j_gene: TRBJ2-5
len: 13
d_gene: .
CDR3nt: TGTGCCAGCAGCTGGACAGTGCAAGAGACCCAGTACTTC
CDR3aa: CASSWTVQETQYF

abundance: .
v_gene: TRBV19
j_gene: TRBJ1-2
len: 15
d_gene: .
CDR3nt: TGTGCCAGTAGTATGTCGGGACAAGGAGCCTATGGCTACACCTTC
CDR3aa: CASSMSGQGAYGYTF

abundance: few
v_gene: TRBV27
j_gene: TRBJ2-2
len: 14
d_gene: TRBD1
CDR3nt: TGTGCCAGCAGACCGACAGGGCTCGCCGGGGAGCTGTTTTTT
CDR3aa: CASRPTGLAGELFF

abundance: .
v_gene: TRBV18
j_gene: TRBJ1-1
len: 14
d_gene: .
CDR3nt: TGTGCCAGCTCACCATCGGGGGGGAGGACTGAAGCTTTCTTT
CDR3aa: CASSPSGGRTEAFF

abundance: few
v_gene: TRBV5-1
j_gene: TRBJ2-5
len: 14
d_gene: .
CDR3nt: TGCGCCAGCAGCTTAAGGGGTAACGGGGAGACCCAGTACTTC
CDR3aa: CASSLRGNGETQYF

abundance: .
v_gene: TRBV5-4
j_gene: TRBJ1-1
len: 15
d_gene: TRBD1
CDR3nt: TGTGCCAGCAGCTTCGACAGGGGCACGAACACTGAAGCTTTCTTT
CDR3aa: CASSFDRGTNTEAFF

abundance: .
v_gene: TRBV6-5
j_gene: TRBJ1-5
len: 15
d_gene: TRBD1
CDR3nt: TGTGCCAGCCGATGGACAGGGGATAGCAATCAGCCCCAGCATTTT
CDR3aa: CASRWTGDSNQPQHF

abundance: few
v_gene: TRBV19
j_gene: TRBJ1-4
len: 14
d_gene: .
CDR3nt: TGTGCCAGTAGTATTGCGGGAGTAAGGGAAAAACTGTTTTTT
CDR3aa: CASSIAGVREKLFF

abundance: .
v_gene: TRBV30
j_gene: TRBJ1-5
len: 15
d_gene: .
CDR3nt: TGTGCCTGGAGTGCCGCCCTGGCGGGCAATCAGCCCCAGCATTTT
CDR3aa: CAWSAALAGNQPQHF

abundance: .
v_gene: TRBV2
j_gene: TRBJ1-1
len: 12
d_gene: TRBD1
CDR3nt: TGTGCCAGCAGTGAAGTGGGACAGGGCGCTTTCTTT
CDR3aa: CASSEVGQGAFF

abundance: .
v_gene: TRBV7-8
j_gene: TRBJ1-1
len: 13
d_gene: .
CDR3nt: TGTGCCAGCAGCCCACAGGGTAACACTGAAGCTTTCTTT
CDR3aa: CASSPQGNTEAFF

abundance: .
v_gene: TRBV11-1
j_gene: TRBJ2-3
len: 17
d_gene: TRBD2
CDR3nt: TGTGCCAGCAGCCCTAGCGGGGGAGGCCCTAGCACAGATACGCAGTATTTT
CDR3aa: CASSPSGGGPSTDTQYF

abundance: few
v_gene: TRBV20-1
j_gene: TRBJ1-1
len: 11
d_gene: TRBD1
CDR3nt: TGCAGTGCTATCGGACAGGTTGAAGCTTTCTTT
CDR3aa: CSAIGQVEAFF

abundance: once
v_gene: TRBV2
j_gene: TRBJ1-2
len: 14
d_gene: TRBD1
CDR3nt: TGTGCCAGCAGGGCAGGGGGGACTAACTATGGCTACACCTTC
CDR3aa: CASRAGGTNYGYTF

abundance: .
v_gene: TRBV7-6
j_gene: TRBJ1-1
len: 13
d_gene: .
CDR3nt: TGTGCCAGCAGCTTAGGCGAGAACACTGAAGCTTTCTTT
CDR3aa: CASSLGENTEAFF

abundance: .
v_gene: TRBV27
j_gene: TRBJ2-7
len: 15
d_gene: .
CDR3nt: TGTGCCAGCAGTTTATCCTCAGGGCACCCCTACGAGCAGTACTTC
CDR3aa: CASSLSSGHPYEQYF

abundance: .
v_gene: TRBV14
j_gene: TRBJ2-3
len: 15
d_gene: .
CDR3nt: TGTGCCAGCAGCCAAGTCGGGGGTAGCACAGATACGCAGTATTTT
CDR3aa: CASSQVGGSTDTQYF

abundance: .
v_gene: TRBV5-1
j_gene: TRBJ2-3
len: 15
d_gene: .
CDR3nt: TGCGCCAGCAGCTTGGCAGCTAGTCACTCAGATACGCAGTATTTT
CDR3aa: CASSLAASHSDTQYF

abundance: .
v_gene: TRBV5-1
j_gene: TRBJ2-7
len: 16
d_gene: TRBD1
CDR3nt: TGCGCCAGCAGCTCGACCGGGACAGGGGGCGATTACGAGCAGTACTTC
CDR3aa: CASSSTGTGGDYEQYF

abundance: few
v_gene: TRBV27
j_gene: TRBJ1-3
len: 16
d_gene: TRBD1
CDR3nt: TGTGCCAGCGGCCCCGGTTTGGGACAGCTCGGAAACACCATATATTTT
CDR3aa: CASGPGLGQLGNTIYF